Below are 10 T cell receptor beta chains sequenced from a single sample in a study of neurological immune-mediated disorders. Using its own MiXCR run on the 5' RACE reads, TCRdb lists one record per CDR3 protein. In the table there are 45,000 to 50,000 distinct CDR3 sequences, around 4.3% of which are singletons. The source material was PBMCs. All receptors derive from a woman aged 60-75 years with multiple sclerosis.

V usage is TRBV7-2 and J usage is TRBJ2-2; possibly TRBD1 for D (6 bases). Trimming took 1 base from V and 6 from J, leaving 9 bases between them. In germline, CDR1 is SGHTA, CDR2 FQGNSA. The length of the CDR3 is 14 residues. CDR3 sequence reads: CASSLDGGSGELFF. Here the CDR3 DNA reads TGTGCCAGCAGCTTAGATGGGGGCTCCGGGGAGCTGTTTTTT.

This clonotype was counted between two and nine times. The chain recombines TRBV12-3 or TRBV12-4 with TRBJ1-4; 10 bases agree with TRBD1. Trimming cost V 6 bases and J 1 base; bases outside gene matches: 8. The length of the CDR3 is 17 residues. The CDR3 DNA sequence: TGTGCCAGCAGCGTCAGACAGGGGGCGCGAACTAATGAAAAACTGTTTTTT. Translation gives CASSVRQGARTNEKLFF.

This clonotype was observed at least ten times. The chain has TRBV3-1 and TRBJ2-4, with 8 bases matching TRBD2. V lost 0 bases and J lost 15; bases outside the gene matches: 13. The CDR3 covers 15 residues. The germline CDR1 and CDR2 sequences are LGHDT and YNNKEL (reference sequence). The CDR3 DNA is TGTGCCAGCAGCCAAGATGCCGGGAGGGCCGGGTCGGTGTACTTC. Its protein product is CASSQDAGRAGSVYF.

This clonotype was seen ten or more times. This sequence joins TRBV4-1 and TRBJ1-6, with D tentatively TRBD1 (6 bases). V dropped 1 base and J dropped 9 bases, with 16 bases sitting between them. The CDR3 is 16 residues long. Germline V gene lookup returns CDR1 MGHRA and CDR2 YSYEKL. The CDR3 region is CASSQVWAGAGSPLHF. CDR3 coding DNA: TGCGCCAGCAGCCAAGTGTGGGCAGGGGCTGGTTCACCCCTCCACTTT.

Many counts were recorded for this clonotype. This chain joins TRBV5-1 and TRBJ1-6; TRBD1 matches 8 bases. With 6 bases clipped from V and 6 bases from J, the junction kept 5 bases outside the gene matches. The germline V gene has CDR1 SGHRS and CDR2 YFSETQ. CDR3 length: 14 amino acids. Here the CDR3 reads CASNSGQANSPLHF. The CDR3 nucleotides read TGCGCCAGCAATTCGGGACAGGCTAATTCACCCCTCCACTTT.

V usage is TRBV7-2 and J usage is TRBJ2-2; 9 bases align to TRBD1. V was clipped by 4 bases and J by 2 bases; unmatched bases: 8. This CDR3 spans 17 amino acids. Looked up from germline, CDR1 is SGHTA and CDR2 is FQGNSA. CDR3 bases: TGTGCCAGCAGCTCAGGGACAGGGACGGGAAACACCGGGGAGCTGTTTTTT. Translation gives CASSSGTGTGNTGELFF.

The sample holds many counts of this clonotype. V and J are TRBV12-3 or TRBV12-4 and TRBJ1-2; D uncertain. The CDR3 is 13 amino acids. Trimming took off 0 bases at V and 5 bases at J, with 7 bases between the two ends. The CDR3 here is CASSLALGYGYTF. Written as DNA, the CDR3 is TGTGCCAGCAGTTTAGCTTTGGGTTATGGCTACACCTTC.

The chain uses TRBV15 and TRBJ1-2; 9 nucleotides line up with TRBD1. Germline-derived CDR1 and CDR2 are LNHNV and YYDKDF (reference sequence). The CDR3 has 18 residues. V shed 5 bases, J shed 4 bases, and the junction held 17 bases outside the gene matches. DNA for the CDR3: TGTGCCACCAGCCAGGATTTTACAGGGGGCGAGAGGGTCTATGGCTACACCTTC. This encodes CATSQDFTGGERVYGYTF.

CDR3 in amino acids: CATSRGLDRDGYTF. The CDR3 DNA reads as TGTGCCACCAGCAGAGGGCTAGACCGAGATGGCTACACCTTC. The chain joins TRBV15 to TRBJ1-2; unclear D gene. The V end lost 1 base, the J end lost 6 bases, and 12 bases lay between the germline ends. The CDR3 runs to 14 residues. The V gene's germline CDR1 is LNHNV and CDR2 YYDKDF (reference sequence).

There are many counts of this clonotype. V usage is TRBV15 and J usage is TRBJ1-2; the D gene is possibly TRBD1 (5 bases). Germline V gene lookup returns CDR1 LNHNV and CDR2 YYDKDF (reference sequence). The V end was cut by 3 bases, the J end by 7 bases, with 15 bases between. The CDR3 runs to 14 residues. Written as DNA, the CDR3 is TGTGCCACCAGCAGTGGCTCGACAGCCTTTGGCTACACCTTC. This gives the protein CATSSGSTAFGYTF. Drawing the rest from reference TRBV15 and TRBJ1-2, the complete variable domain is DAMVIQNPRYQVTQFGKPVTLSCSQTLNHNVMYWYQQKSSQAPKLLFHYYDKDFNNEADTPDNFQSRRPNTSFCFLDIRSPGLGDTAMYLCATSSGSTAFGYTFGSGTRLTVV.